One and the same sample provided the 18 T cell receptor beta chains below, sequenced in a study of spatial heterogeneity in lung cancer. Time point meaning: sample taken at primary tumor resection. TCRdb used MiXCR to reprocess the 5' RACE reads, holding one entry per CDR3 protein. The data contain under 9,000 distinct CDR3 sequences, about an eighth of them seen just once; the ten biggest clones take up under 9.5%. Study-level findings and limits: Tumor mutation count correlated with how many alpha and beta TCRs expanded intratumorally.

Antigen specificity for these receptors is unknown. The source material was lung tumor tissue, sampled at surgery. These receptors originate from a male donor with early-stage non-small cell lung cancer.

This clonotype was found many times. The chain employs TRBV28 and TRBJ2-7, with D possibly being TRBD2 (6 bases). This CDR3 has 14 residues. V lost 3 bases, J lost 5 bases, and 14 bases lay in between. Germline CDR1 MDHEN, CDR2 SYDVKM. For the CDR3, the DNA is TGTGCCAGCAGTTTGCGGCTAGCGACTGACGAGCAGTACTTC. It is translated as CASSLRLATDEQYF.

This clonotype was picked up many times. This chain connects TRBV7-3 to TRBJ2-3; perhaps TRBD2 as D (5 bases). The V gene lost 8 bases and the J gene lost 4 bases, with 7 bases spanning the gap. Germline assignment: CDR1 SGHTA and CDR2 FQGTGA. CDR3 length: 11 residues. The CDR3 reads CASPGSDTQYF. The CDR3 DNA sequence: TGTGCCAGCCCGGGATCAGATACGCAGTATTTT.

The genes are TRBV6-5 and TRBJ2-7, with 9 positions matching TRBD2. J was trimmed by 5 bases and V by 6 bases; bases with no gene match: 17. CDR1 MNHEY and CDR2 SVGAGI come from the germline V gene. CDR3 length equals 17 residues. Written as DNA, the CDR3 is TGTGCCAGCAGCCCCGGGAGTAGCGGGAGATCGAGGGACGAGCAGTACTTC. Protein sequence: CASSPGSSGRSRDEQYF.

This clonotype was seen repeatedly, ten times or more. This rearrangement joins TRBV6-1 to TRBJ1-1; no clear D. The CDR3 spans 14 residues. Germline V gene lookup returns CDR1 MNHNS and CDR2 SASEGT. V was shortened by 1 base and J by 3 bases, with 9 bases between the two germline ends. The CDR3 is CASSEDQLYTEAFF. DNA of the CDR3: TGTGCCAGCAGTGAAGACCAGTTGTACACTGAAGCTTTCTTT.

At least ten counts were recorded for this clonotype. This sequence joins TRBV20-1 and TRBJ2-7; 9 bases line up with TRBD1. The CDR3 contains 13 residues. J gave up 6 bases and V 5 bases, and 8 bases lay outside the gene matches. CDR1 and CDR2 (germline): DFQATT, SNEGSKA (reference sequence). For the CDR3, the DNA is TGCAGTGCTTATCCGGGACAGGGAGGCGAGCAGTACTTC. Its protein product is CSAYPGQGGEQYF.

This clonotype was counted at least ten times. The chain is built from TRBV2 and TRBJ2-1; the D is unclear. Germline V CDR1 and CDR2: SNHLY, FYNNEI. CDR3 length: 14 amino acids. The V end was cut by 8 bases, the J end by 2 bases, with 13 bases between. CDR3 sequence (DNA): TGTGCCAGCCGTGGTGGTGGAACCTACAATGAGCAGTTCTTC. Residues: CASRGGGTYNEQFF.

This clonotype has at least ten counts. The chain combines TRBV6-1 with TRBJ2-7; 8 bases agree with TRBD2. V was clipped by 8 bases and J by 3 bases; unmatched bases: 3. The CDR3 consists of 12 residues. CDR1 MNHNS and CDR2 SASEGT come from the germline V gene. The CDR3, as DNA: TGTGCCAGCCGGGGGGGAGGCTACGAGCAGTACTTC. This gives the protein CASRGGGYEQYF.

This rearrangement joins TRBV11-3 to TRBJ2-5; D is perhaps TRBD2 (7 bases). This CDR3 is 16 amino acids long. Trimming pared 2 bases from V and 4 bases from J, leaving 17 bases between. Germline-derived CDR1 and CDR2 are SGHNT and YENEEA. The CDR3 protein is CASSLMAGAGVETQYF. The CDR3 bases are TGTGCCAGCAGCTTAATGGCGGGGGCTGGAGTAGAGACCCAGTACTTC.

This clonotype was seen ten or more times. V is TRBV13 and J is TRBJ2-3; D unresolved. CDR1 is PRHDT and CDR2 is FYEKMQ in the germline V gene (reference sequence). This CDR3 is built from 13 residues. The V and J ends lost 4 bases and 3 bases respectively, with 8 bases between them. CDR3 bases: TGTGCCAGCAGCTCGGGCCTTACAGATACGCAGTATTTT. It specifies CASSSGLTDTQYF.

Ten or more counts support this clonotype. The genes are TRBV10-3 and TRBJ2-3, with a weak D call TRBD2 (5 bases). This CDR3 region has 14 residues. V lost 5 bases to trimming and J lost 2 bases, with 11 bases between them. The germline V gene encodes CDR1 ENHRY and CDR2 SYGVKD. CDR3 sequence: CAISFRDSTDTQYF. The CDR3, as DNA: TGTGCCATCAGTTTTCGGGATTCCACAGATACGCAGTATTTT.

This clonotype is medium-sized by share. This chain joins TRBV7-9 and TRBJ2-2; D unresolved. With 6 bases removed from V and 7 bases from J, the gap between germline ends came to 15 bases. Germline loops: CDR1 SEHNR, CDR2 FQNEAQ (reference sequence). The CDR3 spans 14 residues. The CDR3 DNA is TGTGCCAGCAGACCCGACTCTCTAGGCGGGGAGCTGTTTTTT. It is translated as CASRPDSLGGELFF.

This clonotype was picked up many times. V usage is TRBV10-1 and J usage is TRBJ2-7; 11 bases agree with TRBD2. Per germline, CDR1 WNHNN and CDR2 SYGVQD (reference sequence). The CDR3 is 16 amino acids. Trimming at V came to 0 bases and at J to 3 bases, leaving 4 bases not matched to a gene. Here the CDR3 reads CASSESSTSGIYEQYF. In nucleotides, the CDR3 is TGCGCCAGCAGTGAGTCCTCGACTAGCGGGATCTACGAGCAGTACTTC.

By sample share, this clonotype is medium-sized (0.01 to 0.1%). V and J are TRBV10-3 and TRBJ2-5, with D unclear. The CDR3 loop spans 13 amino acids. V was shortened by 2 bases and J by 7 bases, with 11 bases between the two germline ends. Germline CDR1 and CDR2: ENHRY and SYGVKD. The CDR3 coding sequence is TGTGCCATCAGTGAGAATGCCCTGCCGACCCAGTACTTC. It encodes CAISENALPTQYF.

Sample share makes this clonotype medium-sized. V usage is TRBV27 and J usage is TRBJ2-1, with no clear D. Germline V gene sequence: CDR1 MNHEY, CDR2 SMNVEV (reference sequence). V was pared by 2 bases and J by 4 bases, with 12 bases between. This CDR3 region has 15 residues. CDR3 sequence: CASSLNFPQYNEQFF. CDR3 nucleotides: TGTGCCAGCAGTTTAAACTTCCCCCAATACAATGAGCAGTTCTTC.

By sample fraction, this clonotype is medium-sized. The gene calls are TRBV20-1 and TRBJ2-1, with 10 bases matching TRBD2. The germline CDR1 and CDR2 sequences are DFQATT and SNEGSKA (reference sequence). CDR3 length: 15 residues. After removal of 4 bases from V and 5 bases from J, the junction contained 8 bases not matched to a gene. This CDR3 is CSANSGRAWDNEQFF. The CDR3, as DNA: TGCAGTGCTAACAGCGGGAGGGCCTGGGACAATGAGCAGTTCTTC.

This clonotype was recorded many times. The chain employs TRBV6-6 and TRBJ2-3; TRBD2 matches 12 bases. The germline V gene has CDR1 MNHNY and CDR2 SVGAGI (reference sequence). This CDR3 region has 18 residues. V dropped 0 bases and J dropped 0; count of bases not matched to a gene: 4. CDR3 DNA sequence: TGTGCCAGCAGTTACTCCCTAGCGGGAGGGCCTAGCACAGATACGCAGTATTTT. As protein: CASSYSLAGGPSTDTQYF.

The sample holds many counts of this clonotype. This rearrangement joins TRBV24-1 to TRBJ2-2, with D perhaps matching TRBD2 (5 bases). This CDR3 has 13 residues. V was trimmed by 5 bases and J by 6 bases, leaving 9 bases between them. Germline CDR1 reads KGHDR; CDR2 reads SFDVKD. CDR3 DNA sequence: TGTGCCACCAGTGGCCGGGGAGCCGGGGAGCTGTTTTTT. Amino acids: CATSGRGAGELFF.

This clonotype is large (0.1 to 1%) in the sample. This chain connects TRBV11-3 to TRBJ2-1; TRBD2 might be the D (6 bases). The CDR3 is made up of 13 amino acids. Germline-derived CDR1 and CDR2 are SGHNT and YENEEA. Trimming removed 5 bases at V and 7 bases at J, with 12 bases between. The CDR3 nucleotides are TGTGCCAGCAGCGGGAATGGGAGGAATGAGCAGTTCTTC. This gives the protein CASSGNGRNEQFF.